One and the same sample provided the 7 T cell receptor beta chains below, sequenced in a study of shared clonotypes between healthy human individuals. Naive CD8 populations comprised CD45RO-negative cells positively selected for CCR7, excluding terminally differentiated effector memory CD45RA+ cells. Method: immunoSEQ multiplex PCR; TCRdb's copy keeps in-frame clones and lacks some. The sample consists of over 2,000,000 clones, over 85% of them appearing once. Sequences were obtained from naive CD8+ T cells from PBMCs. The receptors stem from a man aged 18 to 29 in good health. Some clones in this sample may be carry-over from other donors' samples.

This rearrangement joins TRBV14 to TRBJ2-7; 7 bases line up with TRBD1. CDR3 size: 13 residues. The germline CDR1 and CDR2 sequences are SGHDN and FVKESK. Losses at the gene ends were 6 bases for V and 6 bases for J; bases not matched to a gene: 8. CDR3 region: CASSRQGGIEQYF. As DNA, the CDR3 is TGTGCCAGCAGTCGACAGGGTGGAATCGAGCAGTACTTC. The whole variable domain, remainder taken from reference TRBV14 and TRBJ2-7, is EAGVTQFPSHSVIEKGQTVTLRCDPISGHDNLYWYRRVMGKEIKFLLHFVKESKQDESGMPNNRFLAERTGGTYSTLKVQPAELEDSGVYFCASSRQGGIEQYFGPGTRLTVT.

The DNA for the CDR3 is TGTGCCAGCAGCTTACGGGGGGTCGCAGATACGCAGTATTTT. Translating gives CASSLRGVADTQYF. The rearrangement uses TRBV7-9 and TRBJ2-3; TRBD2 agrees at 7 bases. The CDR3 is 14 residues long. In germline, CDR1 is SEHNR, CDR2 FQNEAQ (reference sequence). The V and J ends lost 2 bases and 4 bases, in that order; junction bases with no gene match: 3.

The table lists this clone with many counts. V is TRBV11-3 and J is TRBJ2-5; 8 bases line up with TRBD1. Germline trimming cut 5 bases from V and 2 bases from J; bases unmatched to any gene: 7. This CDR3 region has 15 residues. From germline, CDR1 is SGHNT and CDR2 YENEEA. In nucleotides, the CDR3 is TGTGCCAGCAGCCCAGGGACAGGCGATCAAGAGACCCAGTACTTC. Encoded protein: CASSPGTGDQETQYF.

The chain combines TRBV7-9 with TRBJ2-1, with D possibly TRBD1 on 5 matching bases. The CDR3 extends over 13 amino acids. Germline CDR1 and CDR2: SEHNR and FQNEAQ (reference sequence). The ends were cut back, 5 bases at V and 4 bases at J, with 9 bases in the middle. CDR3 sequence reads: CASSPHRYNEQFF. The CDR3 bases are TGTGCCAGCAGCCCACACAGGTACAATGAGCAGTTCTTC.

This chain links TRBV28 with TRBJ2-3; weak D call: TRBD2 (6 bases). From germline, CDR1 is MDHEN and CDR2 SYDVKM. V dropped 6 bases and J dropped 2 bases, with 15 bases sitting between them. There are 15 residues in the CDR3. CDR3 sequence: CASRWGGEDTDTQYF. The CDR3 bases are TGTGCCAGCAGGTGGGGCGGGGAAGACACAGATACGCAGTATTTT.

The chain is built from TRBV15 and TRBJ2-7; D perhaps matches TRBD2 (5 bases). The length of the CDR3 is 15 residues. Germline CDR1 is LNHNV and CDR2 is YYDKDF (reference sequence). The V gene lost 1 base and the J gene lost 0 bases, with 10 bases spanning the gap. The CDR3 nucleotides are TGTGCCACCAGCAGAGTAGTGGGGAGCTCCTACGAGCAGTACTTC. It specifies CATSRVVGSSYEQYF.

This chain uses TRBV27 with TRBJ2-6; D remains ambiguous. The CDR3 totals 16 residues. The germline CDR1 and CDR2 sequences are MNHEY and SMNVEV (reference sequence). V was shortened by 4 bases and J by 0 bases, with 10 bases between the two germline ends. The CDR3 DNA is TGTGCCAGCAGTTCCCCAAGGCTCTCTGGGGCCAACGTCCTGACTTTC. Its protein is CASSSPRLSGANVLTF.